The 17 T cell receptor beta chains below all came from one sample that was sequenced in a study of cytotoxic CD8 clonotypes in ibrutinib-treated CLL. Method: immunoSEQ multiplex PCR; TCRdb's copy keeps in-frame clones and lacks some. The table has about 68,000 clones, more than 75% seen once. This material consisted of PBMCs, taken at disease progression, from a patient treated with ibrutinib. Every receptor here comes from a human donor with chronic lymphocytic leukemia.

The chain uses TRBV7-3 and TRBJ1-5; D unclear. The V end was cut by 2 bases, the J end by 2 bases, with 10 bases between. The CDR3 extends over 15 amino acids. Germline V CDR1 and CDR2: SGHTA, FQGTGA. CDR3 sequence (DNA): TGTGCCAGCAGCTTACAACCAATACGCAATCAGCCCCAGCATTTT. Its translation: CASSLQPIRNQPQHF.

The genes are TRBV30 and TRBJ2-7; D is undetermined. This CDR3 is built from 12 residues. Trimming took off 0 bases at V and 7 bases at J, with 10 bases between the two ends. Germline lookup yields CDR1 GTSNPN and CDR2 SVGIG (reference sequence). The DNA of the CDR3 is TGTGCCTGGAGTGTACGACTCGTAGAGCAGTACTTC. Translated: CAWSVRLVEQYF.

This clone was seen only a few times. The V and J genes are TRBV30 and TRBJ1-5; a possible D gene is TRBD1 (5 bases). Trimming left V 3 bases short and J 7 bases short, with 13 bases between. The CDR3 is made up of 13 amino acids. Germline V gene lookup returns CDR1 GTSNPN and CDR2 SVGIG (reference sequence). In DNA, the CDR3 is TGTGCCTGGAGCAATCGTGGGGCGCAGCCCCAGCATTTT. It translates to CAWSNRGAQPQHF.

This chain links TRBV10-2 with TRBJ1-2; tentative D call: TRBD1 (5 bases). Trimming shortened V by 3 bases and J by 7 bases, and 18 bases separated the two germline ends. The CDR3 totals 15 residues. Per the germline V gene, CDR1 is WSHSY and CDR2 is SAAADI. The CDR3 DNA sequence: TGCGCCAGCAGTGAAGTTTCTGGGGCTCGCTCTGGCTACACCTTC. This sequence encodes CASSEVSGARSGYTF.

The V and J genes are TRBV7-8 and TRBJ1-4; tentative D call: TRBD1 (5 bases). This CDR3 contains 15 residues. Germline values: CDR1 SGHVS, CDR2 FQNEAQ. V was trimmed by 5 bases and J by 4 bases, leaving 14 bases between them. The CDR3 nucleotides are TGTGCCAGCAGCCCGTACCGGGGGTTTAATGAAAAACTGTTTTTT. Protein product: CASSPYRGFNEKLFF. Supplemented by reference TRBV7-8 and TRBJ1-4, the full variable domain reads GAGVSQSPRYKVAKRGQDVALRCDPISGHVSLFWYQQALGQGPEFLTYFQNEAQLDKSGLPSDRFFAERPEGSVSTLKIQRTQQEDSAVYLCASSPYRGFNEKLFFGSGTQLSVL.

The chain has TRBV7-8 and TRBJ1-3, with TRBD1 identical over 9 bases. Germline values: CDR1 SGHVS, CDR2 FQNEAQ. This CDR3 comprises 17 residues. The V segment lost 5 bases and the J segment 0 bases; nucleotides outside the gene matches: 8. The CDR3 region is CASSTGTGMSSGNTIYF. CDR3 nucleotides: TGTGCCAGCAGCACAGGGACAGGGATGAGCTCTGGAAACACCATATATTTT. Full variable domain (rest looked up from reference TRBV7-8 and TRBJ1-3): GAGVSQSPRYKVAKRGQDVALRCDPISGHVSLFWYQQALGQGPEFLTYFQNEAQLDKSGLPSDRFFAERPEGSVSTLKIQRTQQEDSAVYLCASSTGTGMSSGNTIYFGEGSWLTVV.

V is TRBV20-1 and J is TRBJ1-1, with D unresolved. From germline, CDR1 is DFQATT and CDR2 SNEGSKA (reference sequence). CDR3 size: 11 residues. Trimming shortened V by 2 bases and J by 7 bases, and 8 bases separated the two germline ends. The CDR3 nucleotides read TGCAGTGCTAGAAAGCCCGGTGAAGCTTTCTTT. Translation: CSARKPGEAFF.

This chain links TRBV15 with TRBJ1-5, with D perhaps matching TRBD1 (6 bases). CDR1 is LNHNV, CDR2 YYDKDF, per germline (reference sequence). The germline V and J ends were trimmed by 2 bases and 9 bases, with 11 bases remaining between them. The length of the CDR3 is 13 residues. For the CDR3, the DNA is TGTGCCACCAGCAGAACACAGGGATGGCCCCAGCATTTT. Amino acids: CATSRTQGWPQHF.

The V call is TRBV2, the J call TRBJ1-1, with no clear D. Germline CDR1 and CDR2: SNHLY and FYNNEI. Between the trimmed V and J ends, which lost 3 bases and 9 bases, there was a span of 14 bases. The CDR3 is 13 residues long. The CDR3 bases are TGTGCCAGCAGTGAGGTCGGAGGGAGTCAAGCTTTCTTT. Residues: CASSEVGGSQAFF.

The J gene is TRBJ1-1, the V gene TRBV6-5; D is unresolved. Germline values: CDR1 MNHEY, CDR2 SVGAGI. The CDR3 sequence is 13 residues long. V lost 7 bases, J lost 3 bases, and 12 bases lay in between. Written as DNA, the CDR3 is TGTGCCAGCACCCCCCCCGGGGACACTGAAGCTTTCTTT. Translated: CASTPPGDTEAFF.

The chain uses TRBV10-1 and TRBJ2-7; 7 bases are a match to TRBD1. Germline-derived CDR1 and CDR2 are WNHNN and SYGVQD (reference sequence). The CDR3 spans 14 residues. The J segment lost 4 bases and the V segment lost 3 bases, leaving 6 bases of the junction unmatched. The CDR3 here is CASSEPGQPYEQYF. CDR3 bases: TGCGCCAGCAGTGAACCGGGACAGCCATACGAGCAGTACTTC.

This clone occurred once. The chain couples TRBV5-4 to TRBJ2-7; tentative D call: TRBD2 (6 bases). The CDR3 contains 20 residues. Germline V gene sequence: CDR1 SGHNT, CDR2 YYREEE (reference sequence). V was cut by 4 bases and J by 0 bases, with 29 bases left in between. The CDR3: CASSADYGESLLLSSYEQYF. DNA of the CDR3: TGTGCCAGCAGCGCGGACTATGGCGAATCCCTCCTCTTGAGCTCCTACGAGCAGTACTTC.

The V call is TRBV4-1, the J call TRBJ2-4, with D unclear. CDR3 length equals 17 residues. From germline, CDR1 is MGHRA and CDR2 YSYEKL. V lost 0 bases, J lost 2 bases, and 14 bases lay in between. As DNA, the CDR3 is TGCGCCAGCAGCCAAGATGTGTGGGGAACTACCAAAAACATTCAGTACTTC. It encodes CASSQDVWGTTKNIQYF.

J is TRBJ1-6 and V is TRBV9, with D hard to call. CDR1 and CDR2 (germline): SGDLS, YYNGEE. The CDR3 runs 12 residues. Trimming stripped 4 bases from V and 5 bases from J, with 4 bases between. The CDR3 spells CASSIDNSPLHF. CDR3 DNA: TGTGCCAGCAGCATCGATAATTCACCCCTCCACTTT.

The gene calls are TRBV7-8 and TRBJ1-2; D is possibly TRBD1 (5 bases). Deletions cut 6 bases from V and 1 base from J, with 15 bases between. The CDR3 sequence is 15 residues long. Germline V gene data show CDR1 as SGHVS and CDR2 as FQNEAQ. This CDR3 is CASRKNSGGNYGYTF. CDR3 bases: TGTGCCAGCAGGAAAAACTCCGGGGGTAACTATGGCTACACCTTC.

This clone was seen just once. The gene calls are TRBV19 and TRBJ2-4; TRBD1 aligns across 10 bases. The CDR3 sequence is 12 residues long. CDR1 and CDR2 from the germline V gene are LNHDA and SQIVND (reference sequence). Trimming took 8 bases from V and 7 from J; bases not matched to a gene: 2. The CDR3 region is CASRDRGNIQYF. The CDR3 DNA reads as TGTGCCAGTCGGGACAGGGGTAACATTCAGTACTTC.

The gene calls are TRBV18 and TRBJ2-1, with 8 nucleotides matching TRBD2. This CDR3 contains 15 residues. In germline, CDR1 is KGHSH, CDR2 LQKENI. Trimming took 2 bases from V and 4 from J; bases not matched to a gene: 4. The CDR3 bases are TGTGCCAGCTCACCATTAGCGGGATTTTACAATGAGCAGTTCTTC. It is translated as CASSPLAGFYNEQFF.